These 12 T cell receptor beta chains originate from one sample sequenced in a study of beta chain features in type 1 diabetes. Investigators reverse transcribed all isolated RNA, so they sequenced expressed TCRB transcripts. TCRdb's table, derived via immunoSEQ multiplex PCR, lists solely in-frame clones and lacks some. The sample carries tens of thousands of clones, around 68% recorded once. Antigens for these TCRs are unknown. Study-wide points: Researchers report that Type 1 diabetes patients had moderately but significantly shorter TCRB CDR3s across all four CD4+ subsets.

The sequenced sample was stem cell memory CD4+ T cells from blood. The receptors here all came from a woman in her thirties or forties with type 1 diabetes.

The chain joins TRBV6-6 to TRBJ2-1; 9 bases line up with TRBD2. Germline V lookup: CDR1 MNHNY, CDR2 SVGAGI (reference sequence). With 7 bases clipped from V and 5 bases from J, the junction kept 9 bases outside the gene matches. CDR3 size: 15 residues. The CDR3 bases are TGTGCCAGCAACCGGCGGGAGGGCCTTGACAATGAGCAGTTCTTC. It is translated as CASNRREGLDNEQFF.

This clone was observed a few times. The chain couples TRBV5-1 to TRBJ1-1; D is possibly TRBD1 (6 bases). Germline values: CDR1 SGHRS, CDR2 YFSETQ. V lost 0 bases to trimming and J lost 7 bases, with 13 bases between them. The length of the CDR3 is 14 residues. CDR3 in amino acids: CASSLDWGRVEAFF. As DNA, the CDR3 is TGCGCCAGCAGCTTGGATTGGGGGCGGGTTGAAGCTTTCTTT.

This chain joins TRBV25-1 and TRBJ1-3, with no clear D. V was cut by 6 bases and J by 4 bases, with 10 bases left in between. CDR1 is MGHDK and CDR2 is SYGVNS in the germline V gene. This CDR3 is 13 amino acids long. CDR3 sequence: CASSFAAGNTIYF. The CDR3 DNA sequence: TGTGCCAGCAGCTTCGCAGCGGGAAACACCATATATTTT.

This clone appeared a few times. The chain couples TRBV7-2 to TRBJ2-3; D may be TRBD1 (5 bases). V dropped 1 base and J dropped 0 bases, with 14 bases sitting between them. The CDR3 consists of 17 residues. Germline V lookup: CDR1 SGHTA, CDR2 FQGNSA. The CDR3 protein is CASSLGLWGASTDTQYF. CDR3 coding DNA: TGTGCCAGCAGCTTAGGTTTATGGGGCGCTAGCACAGATACGCAGTATTTT.

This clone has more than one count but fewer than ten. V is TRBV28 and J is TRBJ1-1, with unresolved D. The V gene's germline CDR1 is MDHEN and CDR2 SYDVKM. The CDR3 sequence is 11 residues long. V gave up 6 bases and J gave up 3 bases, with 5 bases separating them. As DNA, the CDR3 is TGTGCCAGCAGGAGGTACACTGAAGCTTTCTTT. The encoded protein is CASRRYTEAFF.

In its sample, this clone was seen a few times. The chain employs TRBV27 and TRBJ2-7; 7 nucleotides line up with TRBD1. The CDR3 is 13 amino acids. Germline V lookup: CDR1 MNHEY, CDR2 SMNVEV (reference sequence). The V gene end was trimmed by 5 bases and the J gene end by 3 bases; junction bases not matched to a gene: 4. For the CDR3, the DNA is TGTGCCAGCAGTCGGGGACAGTACTACGAGCAGTACTTC. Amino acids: CASSRGQYYEQYF.

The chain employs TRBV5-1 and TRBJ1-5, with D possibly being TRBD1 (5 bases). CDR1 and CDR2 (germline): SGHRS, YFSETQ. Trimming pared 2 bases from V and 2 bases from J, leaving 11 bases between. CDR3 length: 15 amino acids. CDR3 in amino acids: CASSFMGGGNQPQHF. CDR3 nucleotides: TGCGCCAGCAGCTTCATGGGGGGGGGCAATCAGCCCCAGCATTTT.

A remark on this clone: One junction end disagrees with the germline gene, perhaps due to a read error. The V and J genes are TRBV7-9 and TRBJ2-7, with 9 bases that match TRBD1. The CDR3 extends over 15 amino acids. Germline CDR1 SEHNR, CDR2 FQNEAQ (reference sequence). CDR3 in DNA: TGCGCCAGCAGCCAACCCGGGACAGGGAGTGGCGAGCAGTACTTC. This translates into CASSQPGTGSGEQYF.

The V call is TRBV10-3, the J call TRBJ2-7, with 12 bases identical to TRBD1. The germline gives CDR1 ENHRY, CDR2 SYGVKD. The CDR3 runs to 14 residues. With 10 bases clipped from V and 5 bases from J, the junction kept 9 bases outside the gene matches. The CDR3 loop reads CATNSGTGGDEQYF. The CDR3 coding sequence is TGTGCCACCAATTCCGGGACAGGGGGCGACGAGCAGTACTTC.

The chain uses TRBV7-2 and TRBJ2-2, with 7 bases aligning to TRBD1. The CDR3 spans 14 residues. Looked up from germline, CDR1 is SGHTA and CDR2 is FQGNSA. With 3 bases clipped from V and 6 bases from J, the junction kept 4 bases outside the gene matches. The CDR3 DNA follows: TGTGCCAGCAGCTTGGGACAGAGGGCCGGGGAGCTGTTTTTT. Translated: CASSLGQRAGELFF.

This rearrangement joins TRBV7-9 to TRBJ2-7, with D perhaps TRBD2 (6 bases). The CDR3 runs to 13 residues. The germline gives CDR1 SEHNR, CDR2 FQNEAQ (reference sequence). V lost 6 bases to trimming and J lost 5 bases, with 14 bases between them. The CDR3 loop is CASRTGVLDEQYF. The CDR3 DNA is TGTGCCAGCAGAACGGGAGTTTTGGACGAGCAGTACTTC.

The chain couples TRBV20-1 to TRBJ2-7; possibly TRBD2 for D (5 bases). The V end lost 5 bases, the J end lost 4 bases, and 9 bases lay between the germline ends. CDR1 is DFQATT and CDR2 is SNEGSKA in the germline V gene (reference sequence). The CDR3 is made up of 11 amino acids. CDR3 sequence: CSAPWEYEQYF. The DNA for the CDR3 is TGCAGTGCTCCCTGGGAGTACGAGCAGTACTTC.